The 25 T cell receptor beta chains below were found in one sample sequenced in a study of blood T cells in healthy people across ages. Primed by a sample-barcoded 5' primer and a J-beta primer mix, a second PCR proceeded for about 6 to 11 cycles. TCRdb re-derived calls from the 5' RACE reads in MiXCR, one entry per CDR3 protein. Of about 780,000 distinct CDR3 sequences in the sample, about 42% are singletons; the top ten hold less than 20%. The sequenced sample consisted of blood. Receptors originate from a man at least 80 years old in good health.

The chain combines TRBV3-1 with TRBJ2-2; tentative D call: TRBD2 (6 bases). Trimming pared 1 base from V and 5 bases from J, leaving 11 bases between. Per the germline V gene, CDR1 is LGHDT and CDR2 is YNNKEL (reference sequence). The CDR3 is 15 amino acids. DNA of the CDR3: TGTGCCAGCAGCCAAGGGTCGGGGAGGACCGGGGAGCTGTTTTTT. Residues: CASSQGSGRTGELFF.

This clonotype was observed a few times. The rearrangement uses TRBV28 and TRBJ2-7; TRBD1 matches at 7 bases. Looked up from germline, CDR1 is MDHEN and CDR2 is SYDVKM. The CDR3 spans 15 residues. V trimming: 6 bases; J trimming: 0 bases; junction bases outside the gene matches: 8. The CDR3 sequence: CASRYPGQTSYEQYF. As DNA, the CDR3 is TGTGCCAGCAGGTACCCGGGACAGACCTCCTACGAGCAGTACTTC.

The table lists this clonotype with many counts. V usage is TRBV20-1 and J usage is TRBJ2-7, with TRBD1 identical over 7 bases. CDR3 size: 15 residues. The germline V gene encodes CDR1 DFQATT and CDR2 SNEGSKA (reference sequence). The trim removed 2 bases at V and 6 bases at J, leaving 13 bases unmatched. CDR3 DNA: TGCAGTGCTAGACAACAGGGGAAAGGGTTGTCCGAGCAGTACTTC. Translating it yields CSARQQGKGLSEQYF.

This clonotype was counted between two and nine times. This chain uses TRBV7-2 with TRBJ1-1; 7 bases align to TRBD1. From germline, CDR1 is SGHTA and CDR2 FQGNSA. V trimming: 3 bases; J trimming: 1 base; junction bases outside the gene matches: 2. The CDR3 covers 14 residues. CDR3 in amino acids: CASSFRGSNTEAFF. In DNA, the CDR3 is TGTGCCAGCAGCTTCAGGGGGTCGAACACTGAAGCTTTCTTT.

This clonotype was counted at least ten times. The chain uses TRBV10-3 and TRBJ2-7; perhaps TRBD1 as D (5 bases). The CDR3 is made up of 14 amino acids. The V gene's germline CDR1 is ENHRY and CDR2 SYGVKD. V lost 3 bases and J lost 2, with 11 bases in between. The CDR3 loop is CAISDRAGPYEQYF. CDR3 nucleotide sequence: TGTGCCATCAGTGATAGAGCAGGGCCCTACGAGCAGTACTTC.

This clonotype showed up just a few times. The chain combines TRBV5-1 with TRBJ2-7; 7 nucleotides agree with TRBD1. V gave up 1 base and J gave up 1 base; unmatched junction bases: 2. The CDR3 runs 14 residues. Germline CDR1 reads SGHRS; CDR2 reads YFSETQ. CDR3 in DNA: TGCGCCAGCAGCTTGCAGGGGGTATCCTACGAGCAGTACTTC. It translates to CASSLQGVSYEQYF.

This rearrangement joins TRBV15 to TRBJ2-3; D call uncertain. Germline CDR1 and CDR2: LNHNV and YYDKDF (reference sequence). This CDR3 contains 13 residues. Trimming shortened V by 0 bases and J by 6 bases, and 7 bases separated the two germline ends. The CDR3 sequence: CATSRDFVDTQYF. The DNA of the CDR3 is TGTGCCACCAGCAGAGATTTCGTGGATACGCAGTATTTT.

This chain links TRBV11-2 with TRBJ2-3, with D perhaps matching TRBD2 (5 bases). CDR1 is SGHAT, CDR2 FQNNGV, per germline. There are 17 residues in the CDR3. Trimming pared 3 bases from V and 2 bases from J, leaving 18 bases between. This CDR3 is CASSLYRERGFTDTQYF. The CDR3 DNA follows: TGTGCCAGCAGCTTGTACCGCGAACGGGGTTTCACAGATACGCAGTATTTT.

This clonotype occurred a few times. The chain carries TRBV29-1 and TRBJ2-5; tentatively, D is TRBD1 (5 bases). This CDR3 is 13 amino acids long. Deletions cut 6 bases from V and 3 bases from J, with 14 bases between. Germline V gene sequence: CDR1 SQVTM, CDR2 ANQGSEA. The CDR3 region has the DNA TGCAGCGTGAACCCCCACAGGAAAGAGACCCAGTACTTC. This translates into CSVNPHRKETQYF. Looking up the rest from reference TRBV29-1 and TRBJ2-5 gives the full variable domain: SAVISQKPSRDICQRGTSLTIQCQVDSQVTMMFWYRQQPGQSLTLIATANQGSEATYESGFVIDKFPISRPNLTFSTLTVSNMSPEDSSIYLCSVNPHRKETQYFGPGTRLLVL.

This clonotype appeared a few times. V is TRBV6-6 and J is TRBJ2-1, with D possibly TRBD1 on 6 matching bases. The CDR3 is 12 amino acids. V was shortened by 4 bases and J by 6 bases, with 7 bases between the two germline ends. Germline V gene lookup returns CDR1 MNHNY and CDR2 SVGAGI (reference sequence). CDR3: CASSWGRNEQFF. As DNA, the CDR3 is TGTGCCAGCAGTTGGGGGCGCAATGAGCAGTTCTTC.

The V and J genes are TRBV7-9 and TRBJ2-5; D ambiguous. The CDR3 has 14 residues. Deletions cut 1 base from V and 4 bases from J, with 10 bases between. Germline V gives CDR1 SEHNR, CDR2 FQNEAQ (reference sequence). The CDR3 protein is CASSLDGFTETQYF. Written as DNA, the CDR3 is TGTGCCAGCAGCTTAGACGGGTTTACAGAGACCCAGTACTTC. Together with reference TRBV7-9 and TRBJ2-5, the CDR3 gives the full variable domain: DTGVSQNPRHKITKRGQNVTFRCDPISEHNRLYWYRQTLGQGPEFLTYFQNEAQLEKSRLLSDRFSAERPKGSFSTLEIQRTEQGDSAMYLCASSLDGFTETQYFGPGTRLLVL.

CDR3 nucleotide sequence: TGTGCCAGCAGCTTAGAGACACAGCAAGAGACCCAGTACTTC. The encoded protein is CASSLETQQETQYF. The genes are TRBV7-9 and TRBJ2-5; D call uncertain. Per germline, CDR1 SEHNR and CDR2 FQNEAQ (reference sequence). The V end lost 1 base, the J end lost 2 bases, and 8 bases lay between the germline ends. CDR3 length equals 14 residues.

This clonotype was counted between two and nine times. CDR3 residues: CASSEAGRGQPQHF. The CDR3 DNA is TGTGCCAGCAGTGAGGCAGGAAGAGGCCAGCCCCAGCATTTT. The rearrangement uses TRBV25-1 and TRBJ1-5; no firm D call. V gave up 3 bases and J gave up 7 bases, with 13 bases separating them. The CDR3 consists of 14 residues. From germline, CDR1 is MGHDK and CDR2 SYGVNS.

The CDR3, as DNA: TGTGCCAGCAGGACAGTTGGGACAGATACGCAGTATTTT. It is translated as CASRTVGTDTQYF. The genes are TRBV6-1 and TRBJ2-3; possibly TRBD1 for D (5 bases). The CDR3 extends over 13 amino acids. The germline V gene encodes CDR1 MNHNS and CDR2 SASEGT. V was clipped by 6 bases and J by 3 bases, with 10 bases between them.

CDR3: CASSLKATQYF. Written as DNA, the CDR3 is TGTGCCAGCAGTTTGAAAGCTACGCAGTATTTT. This sequence joins TRBV28 and TRBJ2-3, with D unclear. The ends were cut back, 3 bases at V and 8 bases at J, with 6 bases in the middle. This CDR3 is built from 11 residues. Germline loops: CDR1 MDHEN, CDR2 SYDVKM.

This clonotype turned up a few times. V and J are TRBV13 and TRBJ2-7; no clear D gene. The CDR3 covers 14 residues. Germline V gene sequence: CDR1 PRHDT, CDR2 FYEKMQ (reference sequence). V dropped 3 bases and J dropped 5 bases, with 14 bases sitting between them. The CDR3 bases are TGTGCCAGCAGCTTTGGAATGAAACGAGACGAGCAGTACTTC. Protein sequence: CASSFGMKRDEQYF.

The chain employs TRBV30 and TRBJ2-2; D perhaps matches TRBD2 (5 bases). V dropped 2 bases and J dropped 4 bases, with 14 bases sitting between them. The CDR3 length is 15 residues. Germline V CDR1 and CDR2: GTSNPN, SVGIG (reference sequence). CDR3 sequence: CAWSIRGRSTGELFF. The CDR3 coding sequence is TGTGCCTGGAGTATACGGGGTAGGAGCACCGGGGAGCTGTTTTTT.

This clonotype was recorded once. The rearrangement joins TRBV12-3 or TRBV12-4 to TRBJ1-2; TRBD1 matches 8 bases. This CDR3 is 14 amino acids long. V shed 5 bases and J 3 bases; nucleotides not matched to a gene: 5. The DNA of the CDR3 is TGTGCCAGCAGTCAACAGGGGGTTTACTATGGCTACACCTTC. Its protein product is CASSQQGVYYGYTF.

The V call is TRBV30, the J call TRBJ1-4, with D perhaps matching TRBD1 (5 bases). CDR3 length: 16 residues. The V and J ends lost 0 bases and 2 bases respectively, with 13 bases between them. In germline, CDR1 is GTSNPN, CDR2 SVGIG (reference sequence). The CDR3 nucleotides read TGTGCCTGGAGTGTAGGGCCCCCAGGGACTAATGAAAAACTGTTTTTT. The encoded protein is CAWSVGPPGTNEKLFF.

The chain joins TRBV6-5 to TRBJ2-1; 12 nucleotides agree with TRBD2. J lost 7 bases, V lost 0 bases, and 7 bases had no gene match. The germline gives CDR1 MNHEY, CDR2 SVGAGI. The length of the CDR3 is 17 residues. The CDR3 DNA sequence: TGTGCCAGCAGTTACTCCCCTCTAGCGGGAGGGCAAAATGAGCAGTTCTTC. Its translation is CASSYSPLAGGQNEQFF.

The rearrangement links TRBV20-1 to TRBJ2-7; a weak D match, TRBD2 (5 bases). Trimming cost V 3 bases and J 4 bases, with 16 bases left between them. Germline V CDR1 and CDR2: DFQATT, SNEGSKA (reference sequence). The CDR3 length is 14 residues. CDR3: CSARETTDLYEQYF. CDR3 nucleotide sequence: TGCAGTGCTAGGGAGACTACCGATCTTTACGAGCAGTACTTC.

The chain has TRBV20-1 and TRBJ1-1; 7 positions match TRBD1. V gave up 0 bases and J gave up 3 bases; unmatched junction bases: 4. Germline loops: CDR1 DFQATT, CDR2 SNEGSKA (reference sequence). The CDR3 totals 14 residues. The CDR3 coding sequence is TGCAGTGCTAGAGACAACAGGGGTTACACTGAAGCTTTCTTT. Encoded protein: CSARDNRGYTEAFF.

J is TRBJ2-7 and V is TRBV11-3; D possibly matches TRBD1 or TRBD2 (5 bases each). V lost 3 bases, J lost 3 bases, and 12 bases lay in between. The CDR3 spans 14 residues. Germline CDR1 SGHNT, CDR2 YENEEA. In DNA form, the CDR3 reads TGTGCCAGCAGCTTTCCGGGACCGGGCTACGAGCAGTACTTC. Encoded protein: CASSFPGPGYEQYF.

V is TRBV29-1 and J is TRBJ1-4, with 7 bases aligning to TRBD1. Germline trimming cut 5 bases from V and 0 bases from J; bases unmatched to any gene: 3. Germline V gene lookup returns CDR1 SQVTM and CDR2 ANQGSEA. The CDR3 extends over 14 amino acids. This CDR3 reads CSVSTGATNEKLFF. The CDR3 DNA sequence: TGCAGCGTTTCTACAGGGGCAACTAATGAAAAACTGTTTTTT. Full variable domain (rest looked up from reference TRBV29-1 and TRBJ1-4): SAVISQKPSRDICQRGTSLTIQCQVDSQVTMMFWYRQQPGQSLTLIATANQGSEATYESGFVIDKFPISRPNLTFSTLTVSNMSPEDSSIYLCSVSTGATNEKLFFGSGTQLSVL.

This chain uses TRBV14 with TRBJ2-5; D remains ambiguous. Looked up from germline, CDR1 is SGHDN and CDR2 is FVKESK. Trimming pared 4 bases from V and 6 bases from J, leaving 18 bases between. This CDR3 comprises 15 residues. CDR3 loop: CASSPRGSGSKTQYF. The CDR3 bases are TGTGCCAGCAGCCCCCGCGGCTCAGGATCGAAGACCCAGTACTTC.